In this sample, the clone carrying this T cell receptor beta chain turned up a few times. The CDR3 is made up of 14 amino acids. V lost 7 bases, J lost 1 base, and 12 bases lay in between. Random hexamers primed reverse transcription of about 0.5 to 1 ug RNA. Amplification of TCR beta CDR3 spanned 54 Vbeta and 13 Jbeta via immunoSEQ multiplex PCR. TCRdb re-called the immunoSEQ multiplex PCR reads with MiXCR, one entry per CDR3 protein. This sample has 200,000 or so distinct CDR3 sequences, with more than 90% found just once. The T cells that were sequenced for TCR beta were CD8+ and CD4+ cells from blood. Treatment-naive patients with stable or active relapsing-remitting disease served as multiple sclerosis controls. The TEMRA cells underwent FACS enrichment, while the CD8+ and CD4+ T cells underwent negative isolation. This record comes from a study of CD8 T cells in Susac syndrome.

Sequenced input: CD4+ T cells from PBMCs. This chain joins TRBV12-3 or TRBV12-4 and TRBJ2-3, with D unresolved. The source is a human donor with multiple sclerosis. Here the CDR3 reads CASNDRARTDTQYF. The DNA of the CDR3 is TGTGCCAGCAATGATAGGGCCCGCACAGATACGCAGTATTTT.